These T cell receptor beta chains were read from a single sample in a study of cytomegalovirus exposure and HLA in healthy donors. The protocol was immunoSEQ multiplex PCR, while the TCRdb copy is restricted to in-frame clones and leaves out a portion. The data contain about 130,000 clones, around 80% of them singletons. Sequencing was performed on PBMCs. These receptors were collected from a female donor in good health and CMV-seronegative. CDR3s include the opening cysteine and the closing phenylalanine or tryptophan. A D gene is named only where the DNA matches it firmly. Size tells how often a clone was seen (once, few, many) or the class of an expanded clone, and some rows leave it out.

clone_size: few; j_call: TRBJ1-3; d_call: .; cdr3_length: 13; v_call: TRBV28; cdr3_aa: CAGMDSSGNTIYF; cdr3_nt: TGTGCCGGAATGGACAGCTCTGGAAACACCATATATTTT
clone_size: .; j_call: TRBJ2-1; d_call: TRBD2; cdr3_length: 14; v_call: TRBV28; cdr3_aa: CAIWGRGTYNEQFF; cdr3_nt: TGTGCCATCTGGGGGAGGGGTACCTACAATGAGCAGTTCTTC
clone_size: .; j_call: TRBJ2-5; d_call: .; cdr3_length: 15; v_call: TRBV10-3; cdr3_aa: CAISESGLAGETQYF; cdr3_nt: TGTGCCATCAGTGAGTCAGGTCTAGCCGGAGAGACCCAGTACTTC
clone_size: .; j_call: TRBJ1-5; d_call: .; cdr3_length: 16; v_call: TRBV28; cdr3_aa: CASTLSGQSGNQPQHF; cdr3_nt: TGTGCCAGCACCCTCTCCGGACAGTCAGGCAATCAGCCCCAGCATTTT
clone_size: .; j_call: TRBJ1-5; d_call: .; cdr3_length: 14; v_call: TRBV4-1; cdr3_aa: CASSQDRPSEPQHF; cdr3_nt: TGCGCCAGCAGCCAAGATCGCCCCAGCGAGCCCCAGCATTTT
clone_size: few; j_call: TRBJ2-1; d_call: .; cdr3_length: 13; v_call: TRBV4-1; cdr3_aa: CASSLIGGSEQFF; cdr3_nt: TGCGCCAGCAGCCTGATCGGGGGAAGTGAGCAGTTCTTC
clone_size: .; j_call: TRBJ2-5; d_call: TRBD2; cdr3_length: 14; v_call: TRBV7-6; cdr3_aa: CASSPGGYEETQYF; cdr3_nt: TGTGCCAGCAGCCCCGGGGGGTATGAAGAGACCCAGTACTTC
clone_size: .; j_call: TRBJ2-7; d_call: .; cdr3_length: 13; v_call: TRBV7-2; cdr3_aa: CASSLAKGGEQYF; cdr3_nt: TGTGCCAGCAGCTTAGCTAAAGGGGGCGAGCAGTACTTC
clone_size: .; j_call: TRBJ2-7; d_call: .; cdr3_length: 13; v_call: TRBV19; cdr3_aa: CASSDKLSYEQYF; cdr3_nt: TGTGCCAGTAGTGATAAGCTATCCTACGAGCAGTACTTC
clone_size: few; j_call: TRBJ2-3; d_call: TRBD2; cdr3_length: 17; v_call: TRBV4-1; cdr3_aa: CASSRGGLAGSTDTQYF; cdr3_nt: TGCGCCAGCAGCCGCGGGGGGCTAGCGGGTAGCACAGATACGCAGTATTTT
clone_size: .; j_call: TRBJ2-1; d_call: TRBD2; cdr3_length: 17; v_call: TRBV2; cdr3_aa: CASSFRTSGRAGNEQFF; cdr3_nt: TGTGCCAGCAGCTTTCGGACTAGCGGGAGGGCGGGGAATGAGCAGTTCTTC
clone_size: .; j_call: TRBJ2-1; d_call: .; cdr3_length: 14; v_call: TRBV11-2; cdr3_aa: CASSSTPLARAQFF; cdr3_nt: TGTGCCAGCAGCTCTACACCCCTAGCGCGGGCCCAGTTCTTC
clone_size: .; j_call: TRBJ2-1; d_call: TRBD1; cdr3_length: 14; v_call: TRBV29-1; cdr3_aa: CSVRDRGLYNEQFF; cdr3_nt: TGCAGCGTTCGGGACAGGGGGCTTTACAATGAGCAGTTCTTC
clone_size: .; j_call: TRBJ2-3; d_call: TRBD2; cdr3_length: 15; v_call: TRBV11-1; cdr3_aa: CASSSGLAGTDTQYF; cdr3_nt: TGTGCCAGCAGCTCGGGACTAGCGGGAACTGATACGCAGTATTTT
clone_size: .; j_call: TRBJ2-5; d_call: .; cdr3_length: 14; v_call: TRBV19; cdr3_aa: CASRRSFAEETQYF; cdr3_nt: TGTGCCAGTAGGCGTAGCTTTGCGGAAGAGACCCAGTACTTC
clone_size: .; j_call: TRBJ1-2; d_call: TRBD1; cdr3_length: 14; v_call: TRBV15; cdr3_aa: CATSRARDSYGYTF; cdr3_nt: TGTGCCACCAGCAGAGCCCGGGACAGCTATGGCTACACCTTC
clone_size: .; j_call: TRBJ2-7; d_call: TRBD2; cdr3_length: 15; v_call: TRBV6-6; cdr3_aa: CASRWGLAAAYEQYF; cdr3_nt: TGTGCCAGCAGATGGGGACTAGCGGCCGCCTACGAGCAGTACTTC
clone_size: .; j_call: TRBJ1-5; d_call: TRBD1; cdr3_length: 13; v_call: TRBV6-5; cdr3_aa: CASADREGQPQHF; cdr3_nt: TGTGCCAGCGCGGACAGGGAGGGGCAGCCCCAGCATTTT
clone_size: once; j_call: TRBJ2-1; d_call: .; cdr3_length: 15; v_call: TRBV25-1; cdr3_aa: CASKPDSRSYNEQFF; cdr3_nt: TGTGCCAGCAAGCCCGACAGCCGTTCCTACAATGAGCAGTTCTTC
clone_size: .; j_call: TRBJ1-2; d_call: .; cdr3_length: 17; v_call: TRBV7-9; cdr3_aa: CASSSTKPTVGSYGYTF; cdr3_nt: TGTGCCAGCAGCTCCACAAAACCCACCGTGGGCTCCTATGGCTACACCTTC
clone_size: .; j_call: TRBJ1-1; d_call: .; cdr3_length: 14; v_call: TRBV4-3; cdr3_aa: CASSQGPEVSEAFF; cdr3_nt: TGCGCCAGCAGCCAAGGACCCGAGGTCTCTGAAGCTTTCTTT
clone_size: .; j_call: TRBJ2-3; d_call: .; cdr3_length: 14; v_call: TRBV7-9; cdr3_aa: CASSLSGNLDTQYF; cdr3_nt: TGTGCCAGCAGCTTGTCGGGTAACCTCGATACGCAGTATTTT
clone_size: .; j_call: TRBJ2-1; d_call: .; cdr3_length: 14; v_call: TRBV6-5; cdr3_aa: CASIRGRGDNEQFF; cdr3_nt: TGTGCCAGCATAAGGGGCCGTGGTGACAATGAGCAGTTCTTC
clone_size: few; j_call: TRBJ1-3; d_call: .; cdr3_length: 14; v_call: TRBV6-1; cdr3_aa: CASSEDSSGNTIYF; cdr3_nt: TGTGCCAGCAGTGAGGACAGCTCTGGAAACACCATATATTTT
clone_size: .; j_call: TRBJ1-1; d_call: .; cdr3_length: 14; v_call: TRBV6-5; cdr3_aa: CASCKTRMNTEAFF; cdr3_nt: TGTGCCAGCTGTAAGACACGGATGAACACTGAAGCTTTCTTT
clone_size: .; j_call: TRBJ2-1; d_call: TRBD2; cdr3_length: 15; v_call: TRBV2; cdr3_aa: CASSETSGREQRQFF; cdr3_nt: TGTGCCAGCAGTGAGACTAGCGGGAGGGAGCAAAGGCAGTTCTTC
clone_size: .; j_call: TRBJ1-5; d_call: .; cdr3_length: 14; v_call: TRBV6-5; cdr3_aa: CASNRQGKGQPQHF; cdr3_nt: TGTGCCAGCAACAGGCAGGGGAAAGGTCAGCCCCAGCATTTT
clone_size: .; j_call: TRBJ1-2; d_call: .; cdr3_length: 13; v_call: TRBV6-5; cdr3_aa: CASSGQRIYGYTF; cdr3_nt: TGTGCCAGCAGCGGACAGCGCATCTATGGCTACACCTTC
clone_size: .; j_call: TRBJ1-2; d_call: .; cdr3_length: 14; v_call: TRBV7-9; cdr3_aa: CSSSLDSGNYGYTF; cdr3_nt: TGTTCCAGCAGCCTGGACTCCGGGAACTATGGCTACACCTTC
clone_size: .; j_call: TRBJ2-1; d_call: TRBD2; cdr3_length: 15; v_call: TRBV27; cdr3_aa: CASNRLAGGPNEQFF; cdr3_nt: TGTGCCAGCAACCGACTAGCGGGAGGGCCCAATGAGCAGTTCTTC
clone_size: few; j_call: TRBJ2-2; d_call: .; cdr3_length: 17; v_call: TRBV5-8; cdr3_aa: CASSPAGAEANTGELFF; cdr3_nt: TGTGCCAGCAGCCCCGCTGGAGCGGAGGCGAACACCGGGGAGCTGTTTTTT
clone_size: once; j_call: TRBJ1-5; d_call: .; cdr3_length: 15; v_call: TRBV7-2; cdr3_aa: CASSNSPNSNQPQHF; cdr3_nt: TGTGCCAGCAGCAACTCCCCTAATAGCAATCAGCCCCAGCATTTT
clone_size: .; j_call: TRBJ1-4; d_call: .; cdr3_length: 16; v_call: TRBV18; cdr3_aa: CASSQSGRTTNEKLFF; cdr3_nt: TGTGCCAGCTCACAATCCGGGAGAACAACTAATGAAAAACTGTTTTTT
clone_size: .; j_call: TRBJ2-3; d_call: TRBD1; cdr3_length: 13; v_call: TRBV29-1; cdr3_aa: CSALRGQVDTQYF; cdr3_nt: TGCAGCGCCCTGAGGGGGCAAGTAGATACGCAGTATTTT
clone_size: .; j_call: TRBJ2-3; d_call: TRBD1; cdr3_length: 15; v_call: TRBV28; cdr3_aa: CASSFGGTVTDTQYF; cdr3_nt: TGTGCCAGCAGTTTTGGTGGGACAGTCACAGATACGCAGTATTTT
clone_size: .; j_call: TRBJ2-2; d_call: .; cdr3_length: 16; v_call: TRBV6-6; cdr3_aa: CASRQVDSPNTGELFF; cdr3_nt: TGTGCCAGCAGGCAAGTCGACAGTCCGAACACCGGGGAGCTGTTTTTT
clone_size: .; j_call: TRBJ2-7; d_call: .; cdr3_length: 14; v_call: TRBV30; cdr3_aa: CAWSVLRGTYEQYF; cdr3_nt: TGTGCCTGGAGTGTACTACGGGGAACCTACGAGCAGTACTTC
clone_size: .; j_call: TRBJ2-1; d_call: TRBD2; cdr3_length: 18; v_call: TRBV28; cdr3_aa: CASSFLAGGISSYNEQFF; cdr3_nt: TGTGCCAGCAGTTTTCTTGCGGGAGGGATCAGCTCCTACAATGAGCAGTTCTTC
clone_size: .; j_call: TRBJ1-6; d_call: .; cdr3_length: 12; v_call: TRBV10-1; cdr3_aa: CASSEEGSPLHF; cdr3_nt: TGCGCCAGCAGTGAGGAGGGATCACCCCTCCACTTT
clone_size: .; j_call: TRBJ2-7; d_call: TRBD2; cdr3_length: 14; v_call: TRBV27; cdr3_aa: CASSVSGRGREQYF; cdr3_nt: TGTGCCAGCAGTGTAAGCGGGAGGGGTAGGGAGCAGTACTTC
clone_size: .; j_call: TRBJ2-1; d_call: TRBD1; cdr3_length: 15; v_call: TRBV10-1; cdr3_aa: CASSEGRGSYNEQFF; cdr3_nt: TGCGCCAGCAGTGAGGGCAGGGGGTCCTACAATGAGCAGTTCTTC
clone_size: once; j_call: TRBJ1-5; d_call: TRBD1; cdr3_length: 15; v_call: TRBV18; cdr3_aa: CASSRQGAPGQPQHF; cdr3_nt: TGTGCCAGCTCACGACAGGGGGCGCCAGGGCAGCCCCAGCATTTT
clone_size: few; j_call: TRBJ1-1; d_call: .; cdr3_length: 15; v_call: TRBV6-1; cdr3_aa: CASSGPGGINTEAFF; cdr3_nt: TGTGCCAGCAGTGGCCCGGGAGGAATAAACACTGAAGCTTTCTTT
clone_size: once; j_call: TRBJ2-7; d_call: TRBD1; cdr3_length: 14; v_call: TRBV27; cdr3_aa: CASSLVQGAPLYLF; cdr3_nt: TGTGCCAGCAGTTTAGTGCAGGGGGCACCCCTATACCTCTTC
clone_size: once; j_call: TRBJ2-5; d_call: TRBD2; cdr3_length: 14; v_call: TRBV6-5; cdr3_aa: CASTSGMIQETQYF; cdr3_nt: TGTGCCAGCACTAGCGGGATGATCCAAGAGACCCAGTACTTC
clone_size: .; j_call: TRBJ2-4; d_call: TRBD2; cdr3_length: 13; v_call: TRBV6-4; cdr3_aa: CASIRISGHIQYF; cdr3_nt: TGTGCCAGCATCAGGATTAGCGGGCACATTCAGTACTTC
clone_size: .; j_call: TRBJ2-2; d_call: .; cdr3_length: 13; v_call: TRBV7-3; cdr3_aa: CASSSQATGELFF; cdr3_nt: TGTGCCAGCAGCTCTCAGGCCACCGGGGAGCTGTTTTTT
clone_size: once; j_call: TRBJ2-5; d_call: .; cdr3_length: 15; v_call: TRBV28; cdr3_aa: CASSLLTLDQETQYF; cdr3_nt: TGTGCCAGCAGTTTACTCACTTTAGACCAAGAGACCCAGTACTTC
clone_size: .; j_call: TRBJ2-3; d_call: TRBD2; cdr3_length: 19; v_call: TRBV7-2; cdr3_aa: CASSLPIGLAGLSTDTQYF; cdr3_nt: TGTGCCAGCAGCTTACCTATTGGACTAGCGGGGCTTAGCACAGATACGCAGTATTTT
clone_size: .; j_call: TRBJ2-7; d_call: .; cdr3_length: 15; v_call: TRBV18; cdr3_aa: CASSRTIQATDEQYF; cdr3_nt: TGTGCCAGCTCGCGTACGATTCAGGCGACGGACGAGCAGTACTTC
clone_size: .; j_call: TRBJ2-7; d_call: TRBD1; cdr3_length: 16; v_call: TRBV4-1; cdr3_aa: CASSYRTGQGEYEQYF; cdr3_nt: TGCGCCAGCAGCTACCGCACGGGACAGGGCGAGTACGAGCAGTACTTC
clone_size: .; j_call: TRBJ1-2; d_call: .; cdr3_length: 13; v_call: TRBV6-5; cdr3_aa: CASSATRQVDYTF; cdr3_nt: TGTGCCAGCAGCGCAACTAGACAGGTCGACTACACCTTC
clone_size: .; j_call: TRBJ2-7; d_call: TRBD2; cdr3_length: 13; v_call: TRBV28; cdr3_aa: CASTDSGRYEQYF; cdr3_nt: TGTGCCAGCACGGATAGCGGGAGGTACGAGCAGTACTTC